These 30 T cell receptor beta chains were all obtained from the same sample, sequenced in a study of blood T cell repertoires in COVID-19. Assay used: immunoSEQ multiplex PCR; TCRdb lists only in-frame clones, some missing. The sample holds some 180,000 clones, approximately 80% seen once. Sample: peripheral blood. The receptors originated from a man aged 55 to 69 with acute or convalescent COVID-19.

At least ten counts were recorded for this clone. The CDR3 sequence is CASSLGSLNTEAFF. CDR3 nucleotides: TGTGCCAGCAGCTTAGGTAGCCTGAACACTGAAGCTTTCTTT. This chain uses TRBV7-9 with TRBJ1-1; D uncertain. Trimming cost V 1 base and J 0 bases, with 6 bases left between them. The CDR3 loop spans 14 amino acids. Germline CDR1 is SEHNR and CDR2 is FQNEAQ (reference sequence).

Only a few counts were recorded for this clone. This specimen includes other DNA sequences encoding the same CDR3. V and J are TRBV6-5 and TRBJ2-2, with D tentatively TRBD1 (6 bases). Looked up from germline, CDR1 is MNHEY and CDR2 is SVGAGI. This CDR3 spans 15 amino acids. Trimming took off 0 bases at V and 2 bases at J, with 7 bases between the two ends. The CDR3 reads CASSYSQGNTGELFF. In DNA form, the CDR3 reads TGTGCCAGCAGTTACTCACAGGGAAACACCGGGGAGCTGTTTTTT.

V is TRBV5-1 and J is TRBJ2-5, with 8 nucleotides matching TRBD2. The CDR3 runs 16 residues. Germline V lookup: CDR1 SGHRS, CDR2 YFSETQ. J was trimmed by 0 bases and V by 4 bases; bases with no gene match: 8. CDR3 amino acids: CASSPGWREDQETQYF. CDR3 sequence (DNA): TGCGCCAGCAGCCCCGGCTGGCGGGAGGACCAAGAGACCCAGTACTTC.

The rearrangement links TRBV4-3 to TRBJ2-1, with 10 positions matching TRBD1. The CDR3 covers 17 residues. Trimming took 4 bases from V and 0 from J; bases not matched to a gene: 6. The germline V gene has CDR1 LGHNA and CDR2 YSLEER. CDR3 protein: CASSPRTGGNSYNEQFF. CDR3 DNA sequence: TGCGCCAGCAGCCCGAGGACAGGGGGAAACTCCTACAATGAGCAGTTCTTC.

The chain employs TRBV7-9 and TRBJ1-1; no clear D gene. CDR3 length equals 16 residues. Germline V gene data show CDR1 as SEHNR and CDR2 as FQNEAQ (reference sequence). V was clipped by 5 bases and J by 1 base, with 17 bases between them. CDR3 loop: CASSVPTGWGNTEAFF. Here the CDR3 DNA reads TGTGCCAGCAGCGTTCCGACGGGGTGGGGGAACACTGAAGCTTTCTTT.

The V gene is TRBV4-1, the J gene TRBJ2-1, with TRBD2 identical over 9 bases. V gave up 5 bases and J gave up 9 bases; unmatched junction bases: 11. Germline V gene sequence: CDR1 MGHRA, CDR2 YSYEKL. The CDR3 totals 15 residues. CDR3 nucleotides: TGCGCCAGCAGCTACCTCGGCGGGGGGGGTAGTGAGCAGTTCTTC. Encoded protein: CASSYLGGGGSEQFF.

This sequence joins TRBV3-1 (or the pseudogene TRBV3-2) and TRBJ2-2, with unresolved D. The germline V gene encodes CDR1 LGHDT and CDR2 YNNKEL (reference sequence). V shed 1 base and J shed 7 bases, with 13 bases lying between them. The CDR3 sequence is 15 residues long. Written as DNA, the CDR3 is TGTGCCAGCAGCCAAGGTCCTCGGTCGGGCGGGGAGCTGTTTTTT. This encodes CASSQGPRSGGELFF.

This clone was counted between two and nine times. The chain links TRBV7-2 to TRBJ2-1; 12 nucleotides agree with TRBD2. J was trimmed by 7 bases and V by 2 bases; bases with no gene match: 3. CDR3 length: 15 residues. Per germline, CDR1 SGHTA and CDR2 FQGNSA. CDR3 bases: TGTGCCAGCAGCTTAAGACTAGCGGGGGCTAATGAGCAGTTCTTC. Protein: CASSLRLAGANEQFF.

The V call is TRBV30, the J call TRBJ2-3; 7 bases line up with TRBD1. The CDR3 covers 14 residues. V lost 4 bases and J lost 3; bases outside the gene matches: 7. Germline values: CDR1 GTSNPN, CDR2 SVGIG (reference sequence). The CDR3 bases are TGTGCCTGGATCGACAGGGCGCGGACAGATACGCAGTATTTT. This encodes CAWIDRARTDTQYF. Full variable domain (remainder filled in from reference TRBV30 and TRBJ2-3): SQTIHQWPATLVQPVGSPLSLECTVEGTSNPNLYWYRQAAGRGLQLLFYSVGIGQISSEVPQNLSASRPQDRQFILSSKKLLLSDSGFYLCAWIDRARTDTQYFGPGTRLTVL.

V gene TRBV3-1 (or the pseudogene TRBV3-2) combines with J gene TRBJ2-3; 9 nucleotides align to TRBD2. CDR3 length equals 14 residues. Germline values: CDR1 LGHDT, CDR2 YNNKEL (reference sequence). Trimming cost V 6 bases and J 7 bases; bases outside gene matches: 8. CDR3 sequence (DNA): TGTGCCAGCAGTGCGGGGGGGCGGTCAAATACGCAGTATTTT. It codes for CASSAGGRSNTQYF.

This CDR3 is CASSILAGSYQPQHF. CDR3 nucleotide sequence: TGTGCCAGTAGTATATTGGCAGGCAGTTATCAGCCCCAGCATTTT. This chain joins TRBV19 and TRBJ1-5; no firm D call. CDR1 and CDR2 from the germline V gene are LNHDA and SQIVND (reference sequence). The V gene lost 2 bases and the J gene lost 5 bases, with 13 bases spanning the gap. CDR3 length: 15 residues. Full variable domain (missing parts from reference TRBV19 and TRBJ1-5): DGGITQSPKYLFRKEGQNVTLSCEQNLNHDAMYWYRQDPGQGLRLIYYSQIVNDFQKGDIAEGYSVSREKKESFPLTVTSAQKNPTAFYLCASSILAGSYQPQHFGDGTRLSIL.

The V call is TRBV14, the J call TRBJ2-1; 13 positions match TRBD2. CDR1 SGHDN and CDR2 FVKESK come from the germline V gene. The V and J ends lost 4 bases and 7 bases, in that order; junction bases with no gene match: 13. This CDR3 comprises 18 residues. The CDR3 spells CASSPGLAGVPLRNEQFF. The CDR3, as DNA: TGTGCCAGCAGCCCCGGACTAGCGGGAGTTCCATTGCGTAATGAGCAGTTCTTC.

The chain couples TRBV4-1 to TRBJ1-5, with 7 bases matching TRBD1. Trimming cost V 3 bases and J 6 bases; bases outside gene matches: 11. Germline CDR1 MGHRA, CDR2 YSYEKL. This CDR3 is 16 amino acids long. CDR3 nucleotides: TGCGCCAGCAGCCAGGGCCTAGGACAGGCGCGTCAGCCCCAGCATTTT. Residues: CASSQGLGQARQPQHF.

The rearrangement uses TRBV4-3 and TRBJ2-7, with TRBD1 identical over 9 bases. J gave up 3 bases and V 4 bases, and 7 bases lay outside the gene matches. The CDR3 loop spans 15 amino acids. Per the germline V gene, CDR1 is LGHNA and CDR2 is YSLEER. CDR3 coding DNA: TGCGCCAGCAGCCCTGTCAGACAGGGGGGCTACGAGCAGTACTTC. Encoded protein: CASSPVRQGGYEQYF.

This chain connects TRBV3-1 (or the pseudogene TRBV3-2) to TRBJ2-3; the match to TRBD2 covers 7 bases. The CDR3 runs to 16 residues. J lost 3 bases, V lost 0 bases, and 6 bases had no gene match. Germline-derived CDR1 and CDR2 are LGHDT and YNNKEL (reference sequence). For the CDR3, the DNA is TGTGCCAGCAGCCAAGAAAGGCTAGCGGAGACAGATACGCAGTATTTT. This codes for CASSQERLAETDTQYF.

The gene calls are TRBV6-5 and TRBJ1-5, with D maybe TRBD1 (6 bases). Between the trimmed V and J ends, which lost 5 bases and 6 bases, there was a span of 14 bases. Per the germline V gene, CDR1 is MNHEY and CDR2 is SVGAGI. This CDR3 contains 14 residues. CDR3 residues: CASSPDSIGQPQHF. The CDR3, as DNA: TGTGCCAGCAGTCCGGACAGCATCGGTCAGCCCCAGCATTTT.

The genes are TRBV5-1 and TRBJ2-3, with 10 bases fitting TRBD2. Germline lookup yields CDR1 SGHRS and CDR2 YFSETQ. J gave up 13 bases and V 4 bases, and 18 bases lay outside the gene matches. The CDR3 extends over 16 amino acids. The CDR3 DNA follows: TGCGCCAGCAGCCCAGAGCGGGGGGGCACGATCACACCGAAGTATTTT. Its translation: CASSPERGGTITPKYF.

This rearrangement joins TRBV24-1 to TRBJ2-5; D might be TRBD1 (5 bases). The CDR3 contains 15 residues. Trimming shortened V by 1 base and J by 1 base, and 9 bases separated the two germline ends. Germline V gives CDR1 KGHDR, CDR2 SFDVKD. In DNA form, the CDR3 reads TGTGCCACCAGTGATTTAGGGGAAGTCCAAGAGACCCAGTACTTC. It specifies CATSDLGEVQETQYF.

This clone was found a few times. CDR3 nucleotide sequence: TGTGCCAGTAGTATGGACTCGGAACAGCCCCAGCATTTT. This sequence encodes CASSMDSEQPQHF. The V call is TRBV19, the J call TRBJ1-5; no reliable D call. V was shortened by 3 bases and J by 7 bases, with 10 bases between the two germline ends. Germline CDR1 is LNHDA and CDR2 is SQIVND (reference sequence). The CDR3 extends over 13 amino acids.

J is TRBJ2-7 and V is TRBV30; 10 nucleotides agree with TRBD1. The CDR3 runs to 14 residues. Per germline, CDR1 GTSNPN and CDR2 SVGIG (reference sequence). The J segment lost 5 bases and the V segment lost 5 bases, leaving 9 bases of the junction unmatched. The CDR3 DNA reads TGTGCCTGGGGGGTGGGGACAGGGGAAAACGAGCAGTACTTC. This codes for CAWGVGTGENEQYF.

In DNA, the CDR3 is TGTGCCAGTAGTAGGACCGGGACTAGCGGGATTAATGAGCAGTTCTTC. Encoded protein: CASSRTGTSGINEQFF. The genes are TRBV19 and TRBJ2-1, with TRBD2 matching over 13 bases. The germline V gene has CDR1 LNHDA and CDR2 SQIVND (reference sequence). The CDR3 is made up of 16 amino acids. The V and J ends lost 4 bases and 7 bases, in that order; junction bases with no gene match: 7.

The chain uses TRBV6-1 and TRBJ2-7, with 9 bases lining up with TRBD2. CDR1 is MNHNS, CDR2 SASEGT, per germline. The CDR3 length is 15 residues. J lost 4 bases, V lost 2 bases, and 6 bases had no gene match. CDR3: CASSEPSGRLYEQYF. DNA for the CDR3: TGTGCCAGCAGTGAACCCAGCGGGAGGTTATACGAGCAGTACTTC.

This sequence joins TRBV5-1 and TRBJ1-1; the D is unclear. Germline V gives CDR1 SGHRS, CDR2 YFSETQ. V was shortened by 4 bases and J by 0 bases, with 13 bases between the two germline ends. The CDR3 length is 15 residues. The CDR3 protein is CASSLRMNMNTEAFF. The CDR3 DNA sequence: TGCGCCAGCAGCCTCAGGATGAATATGAACACTGAAGCTTTCTTT.

The gene calls are TRBV5-5 and TRBJ1-2; D remains ambiguous. Germline loops: CDR1 SGHKS, CDR2 YYEKEE (reference sequence). The CDR3 runs 13 residues. The V gene lost 0 bases and the J gene lost 6 bases, with 9 bases spanning the gap. The CDR3 DNA reads TGTGCCAGCAGCTTGGTAGGAGGCCATGGCTACACCTTC. It codes for CASSLVGGHGYTF.

The V and J genes are TRBV15 and TRBJ2-7; possible D gene TRBD1, 5 bases. V lost 0 bases and J lost 7, with 10 bases in between. This CDR3 region has 13 residues. Germline-derived CDR1 and CDR2 are LNHNV and YYDKDF (reference sequence). The CDR3, as DNA: TGTGCCACCAGCAGAGATCCAGGGCGAGAGCAGTACTTC. It encodes CATSRDPGREQYF.

The chain joins TRBV27 to TRBJ2-1; D is perhaps TRBD2 (5 bases). V lost 3 bases and J lost 8, with 14 bases in between. Germline CDR1 is MNHEY and CDR2 is SMNVEV (reference sequence). This CDR3 comprises 14 residues. As DNA, the CDR3 is TGTGCCAGCAGTTTCCGGTCGGGGATGGATGAGCAGTTCTTC. Its translation is CASSFRSGMDEQFF.

This chain connects TRBV10-3 to TRBJ1-2, with a tentative D call TRBD1 (5 bases). This CDR3 spans 14 amino acids. Between the trimmed V and J ends, which lost 6 bases and 4 bases, there was a span of 15 bases. Germline-derived CDR1 and CDR2 are ENHRY and SYGVKD. The CDR3 sequence: CAIRGGDGPYGYTF. CDR3 bases: TGTGCCATCAGGGGGGGGGACGGTCCCTATGGCTACACCTTC.

The chain recombines TRBV19 with TRBJ1-2, with a possible D match to TRBD1 (6 bases). Trimming cost V 1 base and J 5 bases, with 14 bases left between them. The CDR3 runs 15 residues. In germline, CDR1 is LNHDA, CDR2 SQIVND (reference sequence). The CDR3 sequence is CASSIVGGGFYGYTF. DNA of the CDR3: TGTGCCAGTAGTATAGTAGGGGGAGGGTTTTATGGCTACACCTTC.

The gene calls are TRBV28 and TRBJ2-7, with 7 bases lining up with TRBD1. V dropped 10 bases and J dropped 0; count of bases not matched to a gene: 9. The CDR3 is 14 residues long. CDR1 is MDHEN and CDR2 is SYDVKM in the germline V gene. In DNA, the CDR3 is TGTGCCACCCTGGACAGGCACCTCTCCTACGAGCAGTACTTC. Translated, it gives CATLDRHLSYEQYF. Full variable domain (remainder filled in from reference TRBV28 and TRBJ2-7): DVKVTQSSRYLVKRTGEKVFLECVQDMDHENMFWYRQDPGLGLRLIYFSYDVKMKEKGDIPEGYSVSREKKERFSLILESASTNQTSMYLCATLDRHLSYEQYFGPGTRLTVT.

The chain recombines TRBV9 with TRBJ2-2; weak D call: TRBD1 (5 bases). The V end was cut by 3 bases, the J end by 3 bases, with 9 bases between. CDR1 and CDR2 from the germline V gene are SGDLS and YYNGEE. The CDR3 contains 14 residues. This CDR3 reads CASSATGDTGELFF. CDR3 DNA: TGTGCCAGCAGCGCAACAGGAGACACCGGGGAGCTGTTTTTT. Drawing the rest from reference TRBV9 and TRBJ2-2, the complete variable domain is DSGVTQTPKHLITATGQRVTLRCSPRSGDLSVYWYQQSLDQGLQFLIQYYNGEERAKGNILERFSAQQFPDLHSELNLSSLELGDSALYFCASSATGDTGELFFGEGSRLTVL.